This T cell receptor (beta chain) came from a study of T cells after yellow fever vaccination. In the study overall: Preparation of the low-cell-number fractions used SMART-Seq v4 Ultra Low Input. Points from the study as a whole: The booster saw the reappearance of most primary-vaccination clones (roughly 96% CD4, less than 90% CD8).

The CDR3 totals 13 residues. Researchers made TCR cDNA using 5'RACE template switching, and this step added a universal primer site and UMIs. TCRdb itself ran the 5' RACE reads through MiXCR, one entry per CDR3 protein. This sample yields some 500,000 distinct CDR3 sequences, of which approximately 12% are seen a single time; roughly an eighth belongs to the top ten. Worth noting for this clonotype: Its antigen is as yet unknown. At one of its ends the junction is not consistent with the germline gene, which may arise from a read error.

The input for sequencing was PBMCs, taken on the day of the yellow fever booster vaccination. The sequence was obtained from a young man who received the YFV17D yellow fever vaccine. The V and J genes are TRBV12-3 or TRBV12-4 and TRBJ2-7; D perhaps matches TRBD2 (5 bases). CDR3 coding DNA: TGTGCCAGCAGTCTAGCATATTTCACCGAGCAGTACTTC. Translating gives CASSLAYFTEQYF.